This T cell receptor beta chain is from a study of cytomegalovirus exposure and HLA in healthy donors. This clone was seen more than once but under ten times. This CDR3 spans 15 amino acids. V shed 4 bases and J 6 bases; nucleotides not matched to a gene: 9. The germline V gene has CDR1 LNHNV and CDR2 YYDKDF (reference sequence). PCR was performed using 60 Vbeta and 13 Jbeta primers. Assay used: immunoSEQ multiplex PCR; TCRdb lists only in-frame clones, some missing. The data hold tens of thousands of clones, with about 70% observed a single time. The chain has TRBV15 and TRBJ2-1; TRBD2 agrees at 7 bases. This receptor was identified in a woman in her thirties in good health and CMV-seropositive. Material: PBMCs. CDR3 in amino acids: CATSTTRLAFNEQFF. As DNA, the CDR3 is TGTGCCACCAGCACCACCCGACTAGCCTTCAATGAGCAGTTCTTC. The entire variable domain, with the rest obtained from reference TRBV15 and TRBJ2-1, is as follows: DAMVIQNPRYQVTQFGKPVTLSCSQTLNHNVMYWYQQKSSQAPKLLFHYYDKDFNNEADTPDNFQSRRPNTSFCFLDIRSPGLGDTAMYLCATSTTRLAFNEQFFGPGTRLTVL.